This T cell receptor beta chain was found in a study of T cells in Graves' hyperthyroidism and ophthalmopathy (dated by TCRdb to between 2019 and 2020). Concerning the study at large: Peripheral blood samples were taken at initial diagnosis, before any treatment was given. Thyroid tissue and blood T-cell repertoires from about six Graves' hyperthyroidism patients were also compared in the study. An independent validation cohort of under 20 hyperthyroidism patients and approximately 16 patients who later progressed to ophthalmopathy tested prospective prediction of ophthalmopathy. To identify TCR V-J signatures that set the groups apart, the researchers used a discovery cohort of roughly 100 patients, made up of approximately 43 with Graves' ophthalmopathy and around 58 with stable Graves' hyperthyroidism. After blood sampling, hyperthyroidism patients were treated with methimazole at a starting dose of 30 mg daily, and ophthalmopathy patients were treated with high-dose intravenous methylprednisolone. For training and testing, the 100 or so patients in the discovery cohort were randomly divided in a 7:3 ratio. According to the paper, TCR Vbeta CDR3 sequencing was carried out on 135 peripheral blood samples, which came from 40 to 45 ophthalmopathy, 75 to 80 hyperthyroidism and approximately 17 progressor patients. Paper-wide results and their limitations: Most expanded thyroid clonotypes (frequency above 0.001) were also detected in blood, suggesting blood repertoires may reflect thyroid immune responses. In validation, the model predicted progression to ophthalmopathy a median of roughly six months before onset, with approximately 71% sensitivity and 72.22% specificity. Sample size was not statistically predetermined, and blinding of investigators to group allocation was not performed. A 13 V-J signature model separated ophthalmopathy from stable hyperthyroidism, with roughly 88% sensitivity and about 81% specificity in cross-validation and 80%/75% in testing.

The junction shows trimming of 0 bases on V and 1 base on J, plus 6 bases between the germline ends. The germline V gene specifies KGHSH as CDR1 and LQKENI as CDR2. The CDR3 measures 14 amino acids from cysteine to phenylalanine. Solely the CDR3 DNA is kept, with 42 bases framed from the first base. Moderately to severely active disease, a Clinical Activity Score of at least 3, a NOSPECS grade of at least 4, and a duration under 3 months were present in ophthalmopathy patients. Any patient with an uncontrolled infection, another autoimmune disease, pregnancy or lactation was excluded. Diagnoses were based on clinical symptoms, serum thyroxine and TRAb, thyroid ultrasound and orbital computed tomography. PBMCs were separated from 7.5 to 10 ml of fresh peripheral blood using Ficoll-Paque density gradient centrifugation. Total RNA was extracted with Trizol reagent, and quality was checked on an Agilent 2100 Bioanalyzer.

The TCR beta CDR3 regions were amplified from the RNA transcripts. The TCR CDR3 was subjected to a first round of RT-PCR using the HTBI primer set and the Qiagen OneStep RT-PCR kit. Libraries were constructed in a second round of multiplex PCR, after which size selection and purification were performed. Libraries were sequenced paired-end with 100 bp reads on an Illumina HiSeq2000. The published analysis was carried out like this. SOAPnuke was used to process the raw data, throwing out any read that contained adapters or uncalled bases, had a mean Phred below 15, or lacked an exact constant-primer or identifier match. High-quality paired reads were merged using COPE v1.2.5, and each unique nucleotide sequence was defined as a clonotype. Clonotypes were aligned to IMGT TRBV, TRBD and TRBJ reference segments using MiTCR v1.1. Analysis was restricted to V-J combinations with a frequency above 0.0001, which covered 99% to 99.2% of repertoires. The TCS score was defined as the ratio of F50 (clonal expansion) to E x V (chaos), calculated using BLOSUM62-based TCRdist between CDR3 peptides within each V-J. Welch's t-statistics and random forest reduced some 510 V-J features to roughly 13, which were used in a naive Bayes classifier (R e1071). TCRdb's own reprocessing of the public reads used fastp at Q25 and MiXCR and kept productive beta chains. Rows matching on CDR3 protein sequence are summarized as one entry with the most common DNA and genes. These V and J calls rely on TCRdb rather than the paper's analysis. This sample gives about 640,000 distinct CDR3 sequences in total; about 14% of them show up just once. Clones ranked in the top ten supply approximately 12% of the sample.

This clonotype was recorded at least ten times. There is no known antigen for this receptor. No base qualities exist here, and no much larger clone lies one base off it. The receptor's source is a woman in her 50s with Graves' ophthalmopathy. The sequenced material came from blood. The rearrangement joined TRBV18 to TRBJ1-1; the D gene lacks a confident call. At the DNA level, the sequence is TGTGCCAGCTCACCACCTCCCGGGAACACTGAAGCTTTCTTT. Its amino acids are CASSPPPGNTEAFF.